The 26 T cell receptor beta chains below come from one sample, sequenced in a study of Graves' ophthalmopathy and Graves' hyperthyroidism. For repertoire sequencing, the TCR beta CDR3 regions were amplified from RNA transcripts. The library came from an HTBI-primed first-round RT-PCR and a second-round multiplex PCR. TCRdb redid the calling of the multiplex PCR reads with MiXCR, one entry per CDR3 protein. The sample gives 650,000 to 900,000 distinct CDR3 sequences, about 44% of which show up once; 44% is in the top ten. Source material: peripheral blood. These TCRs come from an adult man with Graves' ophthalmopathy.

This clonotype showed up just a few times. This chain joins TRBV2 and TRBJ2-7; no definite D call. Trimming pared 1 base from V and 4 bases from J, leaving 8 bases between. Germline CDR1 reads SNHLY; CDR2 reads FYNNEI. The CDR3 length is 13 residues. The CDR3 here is CASSEGNHYEQYF. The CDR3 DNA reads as TGTGCCAGCAGTGAAGGGAACCATTACGAGCAGTACTTC.

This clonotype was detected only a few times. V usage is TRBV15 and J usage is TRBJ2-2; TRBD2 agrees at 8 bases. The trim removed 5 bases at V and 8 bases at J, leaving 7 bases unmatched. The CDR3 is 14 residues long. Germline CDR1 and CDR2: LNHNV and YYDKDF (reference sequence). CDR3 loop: CATSAASGLGELFF. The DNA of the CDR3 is TGTGCCACCAGCGCGGCTAGCGGGCTTGGGGAGCTGTTTTTT. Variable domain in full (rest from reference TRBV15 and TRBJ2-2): DAMVIQNPRYQVTQFGKPVTLSCSQTLNHNVMYWYQQKSSQAPKLLFHYYDKDFNNEADTPDNFQSRRPNTSFCFLDIRSPGLGDTAMYLCATSAASGLGELFFGEGSRLTVL.

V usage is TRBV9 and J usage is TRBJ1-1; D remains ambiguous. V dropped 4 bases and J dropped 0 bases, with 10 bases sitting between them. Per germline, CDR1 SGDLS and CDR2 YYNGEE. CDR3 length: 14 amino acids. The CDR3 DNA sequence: TGTGCCAGCAGCAGGGAACTCCTGAACACTGAAGCTTTCTTT. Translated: CASSRELLNTEAFF.

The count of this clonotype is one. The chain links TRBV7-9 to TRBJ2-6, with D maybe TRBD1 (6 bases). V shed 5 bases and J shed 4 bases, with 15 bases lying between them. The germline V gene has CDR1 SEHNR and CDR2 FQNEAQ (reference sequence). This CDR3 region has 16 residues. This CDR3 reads CASSQPRGQGANVLTF. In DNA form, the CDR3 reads TGTGCCAGCAGCCAACCTCGCGGACAGGGGGCCAACGTCCTGACTTTC.

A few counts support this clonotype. The CDR3 loop reads CASSLDSFGRMNTEAFF. CDR3 DNA sequence: TGTGCCAGCAGCTTGGATTCATTTGGCAGAATGAACACTGAAGCTTTCTTT. The rearrangement links TRBV5-4 to TRBJ1-1, with D unresolved. This CDR3 region has 17 residues. CDR1 is SGHNT and CDR2 is YYREEE in the germline V gene (reference sequence). The V end was cut by 0 bases, the J end by 0 bases, with 15 bases between.

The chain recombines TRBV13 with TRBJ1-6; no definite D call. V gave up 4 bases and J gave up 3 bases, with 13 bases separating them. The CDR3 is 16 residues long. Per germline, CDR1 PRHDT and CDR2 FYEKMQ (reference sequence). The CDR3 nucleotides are TGTGCCAGCAGCTCCCGGAGGGCAGACTATAATTCACCCCTCCACTTT. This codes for CASSSRRADYNSPLHF.

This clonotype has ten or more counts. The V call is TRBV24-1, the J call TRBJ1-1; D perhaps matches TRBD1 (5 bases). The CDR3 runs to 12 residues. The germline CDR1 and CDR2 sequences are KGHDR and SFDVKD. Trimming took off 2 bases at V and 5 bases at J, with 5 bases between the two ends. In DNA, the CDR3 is TGTGCCACCAGTGATTGGGGGACTGAAGCTTTCTTT. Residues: CATSDWGTEAFF.

This chain's CDR3 is CSARPRGAGGYTF. In nucleotides, the CDR3 is TGCAGTGCTAGGCCGCGGGGGGCGGGGGGCTACACCTTC. The chain couples TRBV20-1 to TRBJ1-2; tentatively, D is TRBD1 (6 bases). The length of the CDR3 is 13 residues. Germline lookup yields CDR1 DFQATT and CDR2 SNEGSKA (reference sequence). V dropped 3 bases and J dropped 8 bases, with 16 bases sitting between them.

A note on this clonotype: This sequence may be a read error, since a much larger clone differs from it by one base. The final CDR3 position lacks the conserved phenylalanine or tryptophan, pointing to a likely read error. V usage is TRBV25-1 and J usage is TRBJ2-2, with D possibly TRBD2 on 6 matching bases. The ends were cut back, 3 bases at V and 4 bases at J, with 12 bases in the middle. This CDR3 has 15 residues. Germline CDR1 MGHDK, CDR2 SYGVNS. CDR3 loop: CASSDAGRSTGELFL. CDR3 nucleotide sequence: TGTGCCAGCAGTGACGCGGGAAGGAGCACCGGGGAGCTGTTTCTT.

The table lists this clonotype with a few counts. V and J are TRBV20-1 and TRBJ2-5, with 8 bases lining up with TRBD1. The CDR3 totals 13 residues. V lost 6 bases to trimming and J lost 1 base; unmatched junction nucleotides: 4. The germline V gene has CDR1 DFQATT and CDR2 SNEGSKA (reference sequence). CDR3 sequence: CSAGGTGQETQYF. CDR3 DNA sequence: TGCAGTGCCGGCGGGACAGGCCAAGAGACCCAGTACTTC.

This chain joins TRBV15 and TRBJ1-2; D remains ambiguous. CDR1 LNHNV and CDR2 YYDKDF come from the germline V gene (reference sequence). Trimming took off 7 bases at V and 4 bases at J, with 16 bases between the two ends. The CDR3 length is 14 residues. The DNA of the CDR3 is TGTGCCACCACTGAGGGAATCACAGCCTATGGCTACACCTTC. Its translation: CATTEGITAYGYTF.

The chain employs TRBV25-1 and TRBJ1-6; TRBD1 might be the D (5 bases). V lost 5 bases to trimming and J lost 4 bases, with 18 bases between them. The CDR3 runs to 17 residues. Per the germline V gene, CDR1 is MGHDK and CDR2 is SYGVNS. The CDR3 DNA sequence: TGTGCCAGCAGTTTAGCGCGGGGGGAGTGGTATAATTCACCCCTCCACTTT. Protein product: CASSLARGEWYNSPLHF.

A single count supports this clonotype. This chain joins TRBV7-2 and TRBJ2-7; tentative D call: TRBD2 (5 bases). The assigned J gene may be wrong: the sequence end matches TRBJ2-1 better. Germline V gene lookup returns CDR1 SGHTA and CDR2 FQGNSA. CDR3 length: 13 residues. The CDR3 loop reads CASSFHSGSEQFF. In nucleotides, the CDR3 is TGTGCCAGCAGCTTTCACAGTGGGAGTGAGCAGTTCTTC.

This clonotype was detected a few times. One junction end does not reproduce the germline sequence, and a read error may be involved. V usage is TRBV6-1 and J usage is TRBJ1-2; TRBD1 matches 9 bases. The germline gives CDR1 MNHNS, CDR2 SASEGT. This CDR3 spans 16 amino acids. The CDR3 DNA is TGTGCCAGCAGGGAAGGGACAGGGCGCTCGCGTAGTGGCTACACCTTC. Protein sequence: CASREGTGRSRSGYTF.

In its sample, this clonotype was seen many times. The CDR3 DNA sequence: TGTGCCATCAGTGGGACCGACCGGACTGAAGCTTTCTTT. It encodes CAISGTDRTEAFF. This chain connects TRBV10-3 to TRBJ1-1; no definite D call. Germline V gives CDR1 ENHRY, CDR2 SYGVKD. V was pared by 4 bases and J by 5 bases, with 11 bases between. The CDR3 runs 13 residues.

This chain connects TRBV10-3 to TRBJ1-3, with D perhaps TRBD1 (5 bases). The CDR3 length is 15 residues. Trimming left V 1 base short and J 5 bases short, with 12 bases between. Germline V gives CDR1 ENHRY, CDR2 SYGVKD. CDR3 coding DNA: TGTGCCATCAGTGAGTGGTCTGGGACGAGAAACACCATATATTTT. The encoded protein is CAISEWSGTRNTIYF.

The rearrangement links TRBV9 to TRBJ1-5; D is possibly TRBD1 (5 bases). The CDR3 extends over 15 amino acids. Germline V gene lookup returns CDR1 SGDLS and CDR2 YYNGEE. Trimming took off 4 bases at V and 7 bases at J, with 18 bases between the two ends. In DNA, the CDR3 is TGTGCCAGCAGCCCAAGCTTCAGGGATTACCAGCCCCAGCATTTT. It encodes CASSPSFRDYQPQHF.

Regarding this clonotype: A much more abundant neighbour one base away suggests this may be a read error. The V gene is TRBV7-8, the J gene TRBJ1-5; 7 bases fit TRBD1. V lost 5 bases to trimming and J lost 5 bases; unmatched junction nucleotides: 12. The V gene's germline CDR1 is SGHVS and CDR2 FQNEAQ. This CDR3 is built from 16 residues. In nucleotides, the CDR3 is TGTGCCAGCAGCCCGCAACAGGGGAGAAACGATCAGCCCCAGCATTTT. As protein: CASSPQQGRNDQPQHF.

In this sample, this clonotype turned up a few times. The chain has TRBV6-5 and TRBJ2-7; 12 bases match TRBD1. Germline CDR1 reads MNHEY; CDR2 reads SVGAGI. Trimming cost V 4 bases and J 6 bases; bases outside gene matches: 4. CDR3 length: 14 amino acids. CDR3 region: CASSLGTGGGEQYF. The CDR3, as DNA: TGTGCCAGCAGTTTAGGGACAGGGGGCGGCGAGCAGTACTTC.

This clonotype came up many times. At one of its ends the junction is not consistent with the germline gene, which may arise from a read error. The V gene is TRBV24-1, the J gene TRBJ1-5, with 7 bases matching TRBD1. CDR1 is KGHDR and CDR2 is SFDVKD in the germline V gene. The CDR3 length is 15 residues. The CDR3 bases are TGTGCCAGCAGTTACCTGGGACAGAGCAATCAGCCCCAGCATTTT. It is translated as CASSYLGQSNQPQHF.

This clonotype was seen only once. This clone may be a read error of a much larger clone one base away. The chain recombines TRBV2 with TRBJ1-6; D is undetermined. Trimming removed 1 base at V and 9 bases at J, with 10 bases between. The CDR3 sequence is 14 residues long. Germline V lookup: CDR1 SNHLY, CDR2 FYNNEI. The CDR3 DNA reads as TGTGCCAGCAGTGAAGATCCTGGTAGTTCACCCCTCCACTTT. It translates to CASSEDPGSSPLHF.

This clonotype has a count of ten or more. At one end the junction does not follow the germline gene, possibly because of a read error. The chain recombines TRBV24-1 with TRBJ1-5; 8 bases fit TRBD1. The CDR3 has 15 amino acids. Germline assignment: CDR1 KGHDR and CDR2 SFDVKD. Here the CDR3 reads CASSTGRGLNQPQHF. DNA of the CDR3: TGTGCCAGCAGTACGGGCAGGGGGCTCAATCAGCCCCAGCATTTT.

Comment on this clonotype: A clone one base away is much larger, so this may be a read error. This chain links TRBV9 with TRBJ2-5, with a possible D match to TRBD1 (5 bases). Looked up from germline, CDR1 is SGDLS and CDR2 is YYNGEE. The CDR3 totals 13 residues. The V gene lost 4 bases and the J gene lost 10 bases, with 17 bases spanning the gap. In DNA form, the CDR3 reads TGTGCCAGCAGCTTAGAAGCAGGGATAGACCAGTACTTC. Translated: CASSLEAGIDQYF.

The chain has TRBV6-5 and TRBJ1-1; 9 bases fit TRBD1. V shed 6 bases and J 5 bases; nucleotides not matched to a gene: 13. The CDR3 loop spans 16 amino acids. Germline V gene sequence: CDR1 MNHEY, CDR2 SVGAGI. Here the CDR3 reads CASSHRTGVIWTEAFF. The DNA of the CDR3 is TGTGCCAGCAGCCACAGGACAGGGGTGATTTGGACTGAAGCTTTCTTT.

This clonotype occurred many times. The CDR3 region has the DNA TGTGCCAGCAGCTTGGACTCTCTTCGGAGACCCCTCCACTTT. Its protein product is CASSLDSLRRPLHF. The gene calls are TRBV5-8 and TRBJ1-6, with D hard to call. V gave up 0 bases and J gave up 12 bases, with 13 bases separating them. The CDR3 loop spans 14 amino acids. CDR1 is SGHTS, CDR2 YDEGEE, per germline. Variable domain in full (rest from reference TRBV5-8 and TRBJ1-6): EAGVTQSPTHLIKTRGQQATLRCSPISGHTSVYWYQQALGLGLQFLLWYDEGEERNRGNFPPRFSGRQFPNYSSELNVNALELEDSALYLCASSLDSLRRPLHFGNGTRLTVT.

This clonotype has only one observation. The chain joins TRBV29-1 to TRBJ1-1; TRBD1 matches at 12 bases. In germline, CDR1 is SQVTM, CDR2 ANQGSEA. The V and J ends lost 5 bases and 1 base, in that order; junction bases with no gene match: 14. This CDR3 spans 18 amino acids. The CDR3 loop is CSVTRGTGGRSRNTEAFF. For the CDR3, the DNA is TGCAGCGTTACAAGGGGGACAGGGGGCAGATCCAGGAACACTGAAGCTTTCTTT.